This TCR beta chain was retrieved from a study of blood T cells in healthy people across ages. Study outcomes and limitations: Possibly, changes in expanded clonotypes were confounded because donor CMV status was unknown.

There were healthy Caucasian individuals from Russia, aged 6 to 90, serving as donors. Alongside a J-beta primer mix, a sample-barcoded 5' primer served in a second PCR lasting roughly 7 to 11 cycles. Via MiXCR, TCRdb re-called the 5' RACE reads, giving one row per CDR3 protein. The sample yields 550,000 to 650,000 distinct CDR3 sequences, roughly 30% seen once. There are a few counts of this clonotype. Its antigen is as yet unknown. This TCR was sampled from a woman of 80 years or more in good health. The sequenced sample was blood.

The CDR3 coding sequence is TGTGCCAGCAGCTTATCTGGCGGTAATAATGAAAAACTGTTTTTT. This encodes CASSLSGGNNEKLFF. The chain carries TRBV7-3 and TRBJ1-4; D uncertain. This CDR3 region has 15 residues. V lost 2 bases to trimming and J lost 4 bases, with 11 bases between them. CDR1 and CDR2 (germline): SGHTA, FQGTGA.